This entry lists 12 T cell receptor beta chains sequenced from one sample in a study of CD8 T cells in ankylosing spondylitis. TCRdb re-derived calls from the 5' RACE reads in MiXCR, one entry per CDR3 protein. The sample holds some 250,000 distinct CDR3 sequences; under 30% are singletons and the top ten take less than 0.75%. The sequenced sample was blood, either unsorted or a sorted T cell fraction (not recorded which). These receptor sequences come from a male donor with ankylosing spondylitis or in good health (not recorded which).

J is TRBJ2-1 and V is TRBV20-1; TRBD2 matches at 7 bases. J was trimmed by 0 bases and V by 6 bases; bases with no gene match: 8. Germline CDR1 reads DFQATT; CDR2 reads SNEGSKA (reference sequence). The CDR3 consists of 15 residues. CDR3 in amino acids: CSAVKRGRSYNEQFF. The CDR3 DNA reads as TGCAGTGCCGTAAAGCGGGGTCGCTCCTACAATGAGCAGTTCTTC.

The chain carries TRBV4-1 and TRBJ1-1; 7 bases are a match to TRBD1. This CDR3 is built from 16 residues. In germline, CDR1 is MGHRA, CDR2 YSYEKL. V shed 1 base, J shed 5 bases, and the junction held 10 bases outside the gene matches. Written as DNA, the CDR3 is TGCGCCAGCAGCCAAGTCCCGACAGGGAAGAGAACTGAAGCTTTCTTT. Residues: CASSQVPTGKRTEAFF.

The V gene is TRBV7-7, the J gene TRBJ2-2; D is uncertain. The V gene lost 3 bases and the J gene lost 8 bases, with 19 bases spanning the gap. The CDR3 has 16 amino acids. Germline assignment: CDR1 SSHAT and CDR2 FNYEAQ (reference sequence). CDR3 region: CASSFRSAEIGGELFF. The CDR3 DNA follows: TGTGCCAGCAGCTTCAGGTCTGCCGAAATTGGTGGGGAGCTGTTTTTT.

The chain has TRBV6-2 or TRBV6-3 and TRBJ1-1; no clear D gene. This CDR3 has 15 amino acids. Germline CDR1 and CDR2: MNHEY and SVGEGT. Trimming removed 2 bases at V and 3 bases at J, with 13 bases between. The CDR3 coding sequence is TGTGCCAGCAGTTACGGTGGGGTGGTGGACACTGAAGCTTTCTTT. Translated, it gives CASSYGGVVDTEAFF.

This clonotype was seen only once. This chain joins TRBV21-1 and TRBJ2-6. TRBV21-1 is a listed pseudogene. The CDR3 has 16 amino acids. Here the CDR3 reads CASSLLILSGANVLTF. CDR3 nucleotides: TGTGCCAGCAGTTTACTCATCCTCTCTGGGGCCAACGTCCTGACTTTC.

The gene calls are TRBV5-5 and TRBJ2-6; D uncertain. The CDR3 runs to 15 residues. V lost 0 bases and J 2 bases, leaving 6 bases between the germline ends. Germline CDR1 SGHKS, CDR2 YYEKEE (reference sequence). CDR3 bases: TGTGCCAGCAGCTTGGGGGCCCCTGGGGCCAACGTCCTGACTTTC. Protein product: CASSLGAPGANVLTF.

This chain connects TRBV28 to TRBJ2-5, with TRBD2 as a possible D gene (5 bases). The V gene lost 5 bases and the J gene lost 1 base, with 14 bases spanning the gap. Germline-derived CDR1 and CDR2 are MDHEN and SYDVKM. This CDR3 has 15 residues. The CDR3 DNA sequence: TGTGCCAGCAGTGGACGAGGGTCCGTCCAAGAGACCCAGTACTTC. It codes for CASSGRGSVQETQYF.

The sample holds a few counts of this clonotype. This chain joins TRBV20-1 and TRBJ2-3; D is perhaps TRBD2 (5 bases). The CDR3 spans 13 residues. V gave up 4 bases and J gave up 0 bases, with 8 bases separating them. CDR1 and CDR2 from the germline V gene are DFQATT and SNEGSKA (reference sequence). Written as DNA, the CDR3 is TGCAGTGCTATGGGCGGGAGCACAGATACGCAGTATTTT. Protein: CSAMGGSTDTQYF.

This clonotype has a count of ten or more. The rearrangement uses TRBV20-1 and TRBJ2-5, with a tentative D call TRBD1 (6 bases). V lost 6 bases and J 4 bases, leaving 12 bases between the germline ends. Germline lookup yields CDR1 DFQATT and CDR2 SNEGSKA (reference sequence). CDR3 length: 12 amino acids. As DNA, the CDR3 is TGCAGTGCAGTGGAACAGGGAGAGACCCAGTACTTC. This codes for CSAVEQGETQYF.

This clonotype was detected only a few times. CDR3 residues: CSARLRGLRLSGANVLTF. The CDR3 DNA sequence: TGCAGTGCTAGATTGCGGGGGCTTCGCCTTTCTGGGGCCAACGTCCTGACTTTC. The chain links TRBV20-1 to TRBJ2-6; D might be TRBD2 (7 bases). V lost 2 bases and J 1 base, leaving 18 bases between the germline ends. The CDR3 is 18 amino acids. Germline V gene data show CDR1 as DFQATT and CDR2 as SNEGSKA (reference sequence).

V usage is TRBV20-1 and J usage is TRBJ2-3; 7 nucleotides line up with TRBD2. V trimming: 1 base; J trimming: 4 bases; junction bases outside the gene matches: 17. CDR1 is DFQATT, CDR2 SNEGSKA, per germline (reference sequence). This CDR3 spans 18 amino acids. CDR3 DNA: TGCAGTGCTAGAGGGTGGGGGGGTTGGAATATTGCGGCAGATACGCAGTATTTT. It translates to CSARGWGGWNIAADTQYF.

The rearrangement uses TRBV20-1 and TRBJ2-5; D not certain. Trimming took 6 bases from V and 4 from J, leaving 9 bases between them. CDR1 and CDR2 from the germline V gene are DFQATT and SNEGSKA (reference sequence). The CDR3 has 11 amino acids. This chain's CDR3 is CSAGPPETQYF. The CDR3 region has the DNA TGCAGTGCAGGGCCCCCAGAGACCCAGTACTTC.